The 29 T cell receptor beta chains listed next were all sequenced from one sample in a study of blood T cell repertoires in COVID-19. Measured with immunoSEQ multiplex PCR; TCRdb has only the in-frame clones, and not every one. The top ten hold about 2% of the sample, which has hundreds of thousands of clones, about 80% seen once. Source material: peripheral blood. These receptors were taken from a woman aged 80 or older with acute or convalescent COVID-19.

The gene calls are TRBV9 and TRBJ1-4; D is undetermined. The ends were cut back, 4 bases at V and 7 bases at J, with 14 bases in the middle. The CDR3 is made up of 14 amino acids. Germline CDR1 is SGDLS and CDR2 is YYNGEE. This chain's CDR3 is CASSPRLGSEKLFF. Here the CDR3 DNA reads TGTGCCAGCAGCCCTCGACTCGGGAGTGAAAAACTGTTTTTT. Complete variable domain (other parts from reference TRBV9 and TRBJ1-4): DSGVTQTPKHLITATGQRVTLRCSPRSGDLSVYWYQQSLDQGLQFLIQYYNGEERAKGNILERFSAQQFPDLHSELNLSSLELGDSALYFCASSPRLGSEKLFFGSGTQLSVL.

J is TRBJ2-3 and V is TRBV7-6, with TRBD1 identical over 9 bases. Per the germline V gene, CDR1 is SGHVS and CDR2 is FNYEAQ. V shed 5 bases and J 3 bases; nucleotides not matched to a gene: 12. The CDR3 loop spans 17 amino acids. CDR3 DNA sequence: TGTGCCAGCAGCCCTTTAGGGCGCGGGACAGGGACAGATACGCAGTATTTT. Protein product: CASSPLGRGTGTDTQYF. The whole variable domain, filled in from reference TRBV7-6 and TRBJ2-3, reads GAGVSQSPRYKVTKRGQDVALRCDPISGHVSLYWYRQALGQGPEFLTYFNYEAQQDKSGLPNDRFSAERPEGSISTLTIQRTEQRDSAMYRCASSPLGRGTGTDTQYFGPGTRLTVL.

This sequence joins TRBV5-6 and TRBJ2-3; tentative D call: TRBD2 (7 bases). Germline V gene lookup returns CDR1 SGHDT and CDR2 YYEEEE. V dropped 4 bases and J dropped 0 bases, with 15 bases sitting between them. This CDR3 region has 16 residues. The chain's CDR3 is CASSAYGGPSTDTQYF. CDR3 sequence (DNA): TGTGCCAGCAGCGCGTACGGGGGGCCGAGCACAGATACGCAGTATTTT.

This sequence joins TRBV7-2 and TRBJ1-4; possibly TRBD1 for D (6 bases). The V gene lost 2 bases and the J gene lost 7 bases, with 17 bases spanning the gap. Germline assignment: CDR1 SGHTA and CDR2 FQGNSA. CDR3 length: 16 amino acids. The CDR3 sequence is CASSLSSGRGVEKLFF. CDR3 nucleotide sequence: TGTGCCAGCAGCTTAAGCTCGGGCAGGGGAGTTGAAAAACTGTTTTTT. Full variable domain (outside the CDR3, taken from reference TRBV7-2 and TRBJ1-4): GAGVSQSPSNKVTEKGKDVELRCDPISGHTALYWYRQSLGQGLEFLIYFQGNSAPDKSGLPSDRFSAERTGGSVSTLTIQRTQQEDSAVYLCASSLSSGRGVEKLFFGSGTQLSVL.

The chain joins TRBV6-4 to TRBJ1-1; D remains unclear. The CDR3 has 13 amino acids. The V end lost 4 bases, the J end lost 1 base, and 7 bases lay between the germline ends. Germline V gene sequence: CDR1 MRHNA, CDR2 SNTAGT. This chain's CDR3 is CASSATENTEAFF. CDR3 nucleotide sequence: TGTGCCAGCAGTGCTACAGAGAACACTGAAGCTTTCTTT.

The chain is built from TRBV21-1 and TRBJ1-1. TRBV21-1 is recorded as a pseudogene. This CDR3 contains 16 residues. CDR3: CASSKVRRGSGTEAFF. The CDR3 nucleotides are TGTGCCAGCAGCAAAGTCCGGAGGGGCTCGGGAACTGAAGCTTTCTTT.

The chain employs TRBV3-1 (or the pseudogene TRBV3-2) and TRBJ1-1; D unclear. CDR1 is LGHDT and CDR2 is YNNKEL in the germline V gene (reference sequence). This CDR3 is 13 amino acids long. Trimming cost V 5 bases and J 7 bases, with 14 bases left between them. CDR3 coding DNA: TGTGCCAGCAGCAAAGGGCGACTGGGTGAAGCTTTCTTT. This codes for CASSKGRLGEAFF.

This chain uses TRBV5-6 with TRBJ1-2; 8 bases agree with TRBD1. CDR1 is SGHDT and CDR2 is YYEEEE in the germline V gene. The CDR3 runs 16 residues. The J segment lost 0 bases and the V segment lost 2 bases, leaving 6 bases of the junction unmatched. The CDR3 reads CASSLLGQGTNYGYTF. CDR3 in DNA: TGTGCCAGCAGCTTACTCGGACAGGGCACTAACTATGGCTACACCTTC.

The chain links TRBV5-1 to TRBJ2-7, with a possible D match to TRBD1 (6 bases). The CDR3 has 15 residues. V shed 4 bases and J shed 3 bases, with 17 bases lying between them. The germline CDR1 and CDR2 sequences are SGHRS and YFSETQ. This CDR3 reads CASSPTGSSVYEQYF. The CDR3 DNA follows: TGCGCCAGCAGCCCGACAGGTTCTTCTGTCTACGAGCAGTACTTC.

The V and J genes are TRBV7-6 and TRBJ2-2, with D perhaps matching TRBD2 (5 bases). The germline gives CDR1 SGHVS, CDR2 FNYEAQ. This CDR3 has 15 residues. Trimming took 5 bases from V and 9 from J, leaving 19 bases between them. The CDR3 reads CASSPPQGLMRELFF. CDR3 bases: TGTGCCAGCAGCCCACCTCAAGGACTGATGCGGGAGCTGTTTTTT.

J is TRBJ1-6 and V is TRBV5-6; D unclear. CDR1 is SGHDT, CDR2 YYEEEE, per germline. With 4 bases removed from V and 7 bases from J, the gap between germline ends came to 12 bases. This CDR3 has 14 amino acids. The CDR3 loop reads CASSAGRRNSPLHF. Here the CDR3 DNA reads TGTGCCAGCAGCGCGGGCCGCAGAAATTCACCCCTCCACTTT.

The V and J genes are TRBV20-1 and TRBJ2-3; D gene uncertain. Germline loops: CDR1 DFQATT, CDR2 SNEGSKA (reference sequence). The CDR3 is made up of 10 amino acids. Trimming shortened V by 6 bases and J by 6 bases, and 7 bases separated the two germline ends. CDR3: CSAHYDTQYF. CDR3 nucleotides: TGCAGTGCCCACTACGATACGCAGTATTTT.

The table lists this clone with a few counts. The rearrangement links TRBV7-6 to TRBJ2-1; maybe TRBD1 (6 bases). Germline V gene data show CDR1 as SGHVS and CDR2 as FNYEAQ. Trimming took off 3 bases at V and 1 base at J, with 10 bases between the two ends. The CDR3 contains 15 residues. Here the CDR3 DNA reads TGTGCCAGCAGCTTTTGGACAGAATCCTACAATGAGCAGTTCTTC. Its protein is CASSFWTESYNEQFF.

The V and J genes are TRBV2 and TRBJ1-4, with 7 bases that match TRBD1. In germline, CDR1 is SNHLY, CDR2 FYNNEI. With 6 bases clipped from V and 7 bases from J, the junction kept 11 bases outside the gene matches. The CDR3 totals 15 residues. The CDR3 spells CASRARDRGGEKLFF. The CDR3 DNA is TGTGCCAGCAGAGCAAGGGACAGAGGTGGTGAAAAACTGTTTTTT. The variable domain in full, with the rest retrieved from reference TRBV2 and TRBJ1-4, is EPEVTQTPSHQVTQMGQEVILRCVPISNHLYFYWYRQILGQKVEFLVSFYNNEISEKSEIFDDQFSVERPDGSNFTLKIRSTKLEDSAMYFCASRARDRGGEKLFFGSGTQLSVL.

This sequence joins TRBV19 and TRBJ1-5; 8 bases are shared with TRBD1. Germline values: CDR1 LNHDA, CDR2 SQIVND (reference sequence). V lost 4 bases and J lost 4; bases outside the gene matches: 6. The CDR3 runs 15 residues. CDR3 sequence: CASSKDRARNQPQHF. DNA of the CDR3: TGTGCCAGTAGTAAGGACAGGGCCCGTAATCAGCCCCAGCATTTT.

This sequence joins TRBV6-5 and TRBJ1-1, with D perhaps matching TRBD1 (5 bases). The CDR3 length is 14 residues. CDR1 and CDR2 from the germline V gene are MNHEY and SVGAGI. V was clipped by 5 bases and J by 4 bases, with 14 bases between them. CDR3 nucleotide sequence: TGTGCCAGCAGTCCACTTCGAAGGGGCACTGAAGCTTTCTTT. It codes for CASSPLRRGTEAFF.

This CDR3 is CASSLVAGKGYGYTF. In nucleotides, the CDR3 is TGTGCCAGCAGTTTGGTAGCAGGGAAGGGCTATGGCTACACCTTC. The gene calls are TRBV6-2 or TRBV6-3 and TRBJ1-2; the D gene is possibly TRBD1 (5 bases). This CDR3 region has 15 residues. Looked up from germline, CDR1 is MNHEY and CDR2 is SVGEGT. V lost 4 bases and J lost 4, with 16 bases in between.

V usage is TRBV19 and J usage is TRBJ1-6; possible D gene TRBD1, 5 bases. This CDR3 has 15 residues. V shed 6 bases and J shed 0 bases, with 9 bases lying between them. In germline, CDR1 is LNHDA, CDR2 SQIVND (reference sequence). CDR3 coding DNA: TGTGCCAGTAGCGCGGGACTCTCCTATAATTCACCCCTCCACTTT. This gives the protein CASSAGLSYNSPLHF.

The chain has TRBV27 and TRBJ1-2, with 8 bases identical to TRBD1. Germline loops: CDR1 MNHEY, CDR2 SMNVEV (reference sequence). J was trimmed by 3 bases and V by 5 bases; bases with no gene match: 8. This CDR3 region has 15 residues. CDR3: CASSKNRGTDYGYTF. As DNA, the CDR3 is TGTGCCAGCAGTAAGAACAGGGGGACAGACTATGGCTACACCTTC.

The chain links TRBV7-9 to TRBJ1-2, with TRBD1 identical over 8 bases. The CDR3 is 13 residues long. Per germline, CDR1 SEHNR and CDR2 FQNEAQ (reference sequence). V lost 1 base to trimming and J lost 7 bases; unmatched junction nucleotides: 2. The CDR3 is CASSLGDRSGYTF. DNA for the CDR3: TGTGCCAGCAGCTTAGGGGACAGGTCTGGCTACACCTTC.

V gene TRBV3-1 (or the pseudogene TRBV3-2) combines with J gene TRBJ1-2, with 8 bases matching TRBD1. After removal of 3 bases from V and 4 bases from J, the junction contained 1 base not matched to a gene. In germline, CDR1 is LGHDT, CDR2 YNNKEL (reference sequence). The CDR3 runs 13 residues. This chain's CDR3 is CASSHGTGYGYTF. The DNA for the CDR3 is TGTGCCAGCAGCCATGGGACAGGCTATGGCTACACCTTC.

V and J are TRBV19 and TRBJ1-5; a weak D match, TRBD1 (5 bases). V lost 6 bases to trimming and J lost 5 bases, with 14 bases between them. Germline loops: CDR1 LNHDA, CDR2 SQIVND (reference sequence). The CDR3 loop spans 14 amino acids. The chain's CDR3 is CASSPSGGYQPQHF. The CDR3 coding sequence is TGTGCCAGTAGCCCAAGCGGGGGGTATCAGCCCCAGCATTTT.

J is TRBJ1-1 and V is TRBV27; D remains unclear. There are 13 residues in the CDR3. Per germline, CDR1 MNHEY and CDR2 SMNVEV (reference sequence). Deletions cut 8 bases from V and 2 bases from J, with 12 bases between. The CDR3, as DNA: TGTGCCAGCCGGCGGGAGGGTAACACTGAAGCTTTCTTT. Its protein product is CASRREGNTEAFF.

The gene calls are TRBV28 and TRBJ1-2; 7 positions match TRBD1. Germline V gene data show CDR1 as MDHEN and CDR2 as SYDVKM. The CDR3 runs to 15 residues. The J segment lost 6 bases and the V segment lost 5 bases, leaving 12 bases of the junction unmatched. The CDR3 loop is CASSPIPAGGNGYTF. DNA of the CDR3: TGTGCCAGCAGTCCTATACCGGCAGGGGGGAATGGCTACACCTTC.

The V and J genes are TRBV18 and TRBJ2-1, with TRBD2 identical over 10 bases. The length of the CDR3 is 15 residues. Per germline, CDR1 KGHSH and CDR2 LQKENI. J was trimmed by 12 bases and V by 0 bases; bases with no gene match: 8. DNA for the CDR3: TGTGCCAGCTCACCACCTTTGCCTAGCGGGAGCAGGCAGTTCTTC. It yields the protein CASSPPLPSGSRQFF. The whole variable domain, remainder taken from reference TRBV18 and TRBJ2-1, is NAGVMQNPRHLVRRRGQEARLRCSPMKGHSHVYWYRQLPEEGLKFMVYLQKENIIDESGMPKERFSAEFPKEGPSILRIQQVVRGDSAAYFCASSPPLPSGSRQFFGPGTRLTVL.

The V gene is TRBV14, the J gene TRBJ2-2; no clear D gene. With 6 bases removed from V and 4 bases from J, the gap between germline ends came to 18 bases. CDR3 size: 16 residues. Germline assignment: CDR1 SGHDN and CDR2 FVKESK. The CDR3 DNA is TGTGCCAGCAGAGCCAACTTCCAACTCGGCACCGGGGAGCTGTTTTTT. This gives the protein CASRANFQLGTGELFF.

The chain employs TRBV11-3 and TRBJ2-2, with 11 nucleotides matching TRBD2. CDR1 is SGHNT and CDR2 is YENEEA in the germline V gene. Trimming removed 5 bases from V and 4 bases from J; junction bases left unmatched: 6. This CDR3 contains 16 residues. CDR3 loop: CASSPNSGRVTGELFF. The CDR3 DNA reads as TGTGCCAGCAGCCCCAATAGCGGGAGGGTCACCGGGGAGCTGTTTTTT.

This clone was counted only a few times. V gene TRBV7-9 combines with J gene TRBJ2-2, with D possibly TRBD1 on 5 matching bases. The V end lost 6 bases, the J end lost 2 bases, and 16 bases lay between the germline ends. This CDR3 region has 16 residues. Per germline, CDR1 SEHNR and CDR2 FQNEAQ (reference sequence). The CDR3 DNA is TGTGCCAGCAGGGGTAGGGGCAGCTCCAACACCGGGGAGCTGTTTTTT. This codes for CASRGRGSSNTGELFF.

The chain joins TRBV21-1 to TRBJ1-2; the DNA was not used to check the table's D call, TRBD1. TRBV21-1 is reported as a pseudogene. This CDR3 contains 13 residues. In DNA, the CDR3 is TGTGCCAGCAGCAAGGGACAGAACTATGGCTACACCTTC. Protein product: CASSKGQNYGYTF.